The 29 T cell receptor beta chains listed next were all sequenced from one sample in a study of blood T cell repertoires in COVID-19. Data came from immunoSEQ multiplex PCR; TCRdb stores just in-frame clones and leaves some out. In the table there are 65,000 to 90,000 clones, about four fifths of which are singletons. What was sequenced was peripheral blood. The receptors come from a man between 60 and 75 years old with acute or convalescent COVID-19.

In its sample, this clone was seen a few times. This specimen includes other DNA sequences encoding the same CDR3. This chain joins TRBV5-1 and TRBJ2-3, with D maybe TRBD2 (5 bases). Trimming pared 0 bases from V and 3 bases from J, leaving 5 bases between. The CDR3 is 13 amino acids. Germline loops: CDR1 SGHRS, CDR2 YFSETQ. In DNA, the CDR3 is TGCGCCAGCAGCTTGGCGGGAACAGATACGCAGTATTTT. It specifies CASSLAGTDTQYF.

V gene TRBV6-5 combines with J gene TRBJ2-5; 13 positions agree with TRBD2. The trim removed 7 bases at V and 3 bases at J, leaving 5 bases unmatched. The CDR3 has 15 amino acids. The V gene's germline CDR1 is MNHEY and CDR2 SVGAGI. This CDR3 reads CASNRGTSGKETQYF. The CDR3 coding sequence is TGTGCCAGCAACCGAGGGACTAGCGGGAAAGAGACCCAGTACTTC.

This clone was picked up a small number of times. The chain recombines TRBV29-1 with TRBJ2-7, with 8 bases fitting TRBD1. Germline CDR1 SQVTM, CDR2 ANQGSEA. Germline trimming cut 7 bases from V and 2 bases from J; bases unmatched to any gene: 4. The CDR3 totals 12 residues. The CDR3 DNA follows: TGCAGCGGGGGGACAGGCCCCTACGAGCAGTACTTC. This gives the protein CSGGTGPYEQYF.

The J gene is TRBJ1-1, the V gene TRBV4-1; D not certain. The CDR3 contains 14 residues. Trimming removed 2 bases at V and 4 bases at J, with 11 bases between. Germline CDR1 and CDR2: MGHRA and YSYEKL. CDR3 amino acids: CASSQQPRGTEAFF. The CDR3 DNA sequence: TGCGCCAGCAGCCAACAGCCTCGAGGCACTGAAGCTTTCTTT.

The rearrangement uses TRBV20-1 and TRBJ2-7; the D gene is possibly TRBD1 (5 bases). Looked up from germline, CDR1 is DFQATT and CDR2 is SNEGSKA (reference sequence). This CDR3 is built from 11 residues. V lost 3 bases and J lost 3, with 6 bases in between. This CDR3 is CSASQGYEQYF. CDR3 coding DNA: TGCAGTGCTAGTCAGGGCTACGAGCAGTACTTC.

The gene calls are TRBV5-1 and TRBJ2-6; D is uncertain. CDR3 length equals 16 residues. V lost 4 bases and J lost 4, with 15 bases in between. CDR1 is SGHRS and CDR2 is YFSETQ in the germline V gene. The CDR3 reads CASSAVEEAGANVLTF. Here the CDR3 DNA reads TGCGCCAGCAGCGCCGTAGAGGAAGCAGGGGCCAACGTCCTGACTTTC.

The chain has TRBV5-1 and TRBJ2-1, with D possibly TRBD2 on 5 matching bases. Trimming removed 0 bases from V and 5 bases from J, with 12 bases in between. The CDR3 loop spans 15 amino acids. Germline V gene data show CDR1 as SGHRS and CDR2 as YFSETQ. The CDR3 DNA is TGCGCCAGCAGCTTGGGGCCAGGAGGAGACAATGAGCAGTTCTTC. This translates into CASSLGPGGDNEQFF.

The chain uses TRBV9 and TRBJ2-3; 8 positions agree with TRBD2. CDR3 size: 17 residues. Germline V gene data show CDR1 as SGDLS and CDR2 as YYNGEE. The J segment lost 3 bases and the V segment lost 0 bases, leaving 9 bases of the junction unmatched. CDR3 sequence reads: CASSVAGRGAQTDTQYF. The CDR3 DNA is TGTGCCAGCAGCGTAGCTGGGCGGGGGGCCCAGACAGATACGCAGTATTTT. The variable domain in full, completed from reference TRBV9 and TRBJ2-3, reads DSGVTQTPKHLITATGQRVTLRCSPRSGDLSVYWYQQSLDQGLQFLIQYYNGEERAKGNILERFSAQQFPDLHSELNLSSLELGDSALYFCASSVAGRGAQTDTQYFGPGTRLTVL.

The rearrangement links TRBV28 to TRBJ1-2; tentative D call: TRBD1 (6 bases). The CDR3 contains 15 residues. V was shortened by 6 bases and J by 0 bases, with 14 bases between the two germline ends. Germline V gene lookup returns CDR1 MDHEN and CDR2 SYDVKM. CDR3: CASRPGTLTNYGYTF. CDR3 nucleotides: TGTGCCAGCAGACCCGGGACACTTACTAACTATGGCTACACCTTC.

The chain combines TRBV6-2 or TRBV6-3 with TRBJ2-7; the match to TRBD2 covers 7 bases. This CDR3 has 14 residues. V was clipped by 5 bases and J by 3 bases; unmatched bases: 7. CDR1 and CDR2 from the germline V gene are MNHEY and SVGEGT. The CDR3, as DNA: TGTGCCAGCAGTGGAGGCGGGAGTATCTACGAGCAGTACTTC. Residues: CASSGGGSIYEQYF.

The rearrangement uses TRBV6-5 and TRBJ2-7, with 12 bases matching TRBD1. V gave up 6 bases and J gave up 5 bases; unmatched junction bases: 8. Germline V gene sequence: CDR1 MNHEY, CDR2 SVGAGI. The CDR3 is 15 residues long. The CDR3 loop reads CASRKRDRGLHEQYF. CDR3 coding DNA: TGTGCCAGCAGAAAACGGGACAGGGGGCTCCACGAGCAGTACTTC.

J is TRBJ2-6 and V is TRBV18, with TRBD1 matching 9 bases. The CDR3 runs 17 residues. Trimming removed 2 bases from V and 2 bases from J; junction bases left unmatched: 4. Germline CDR1 and CDR2: KGHSH and LQKENI. CDR3 nucleotides: TGTGCCAGCTCACCAGGGACAGGGAGAACTGGGGCCAACGTCCTGACTTTC. Translated: CASSPGTGRTGANVLTF. The complete variable domain, with remaining parts taken from reference TRBV18 and TRBJ2-6, reads NAGVMQNPRHLVRRRGQEARLRCSPMKGHSHVYWYRQLPEEGLKFMVYLQKENIIDESGMPKERFSAEFPKEGPSILRIQQVVRGDSAAYFCASSPGTGRTGANVLTFGAGSRLTVL.

The V gene is TRBV19, the J gene TRBJ1-5, with 9 bases fitting TRBD1. Germline CDR1 and CDR2: LNHDA and SQIVND (reference sequence). The CDR3 consists of 15 residues. Trimming at V came to 4 bases and at J to 4 bases, leaving 5 bases not matched to a gene. The CDR3 loop reads CASSTTGGRNQPQHF. DNA of the CDR3: TGTGCCAGTAGTACGACAGGGGGAAGAAATCAGCCCCAGCATTTT.

The rearrangement joins TRBV4-3 to TRBJ2-1; 10 nucleotides match TRBD2. Trimming at V came to 2 bases and at J to 8 bases, leaving 3 bases not matched to a gene. The CDR3 is 14 amino acids. Germline V gene sequence: CDR1 LGHNA, CDR2 YSLEER. DNA of the CDR3: TGCGCCAGCAGCCAATCTAGCGGGGGTTATGAGCAGTTCTTC. This codes for CASSQSSGGYEQFF.

The genes are TRBV5-6 and TRBJ2-4; D possibly corresponds to TRBD2 (5 bases). This CDR3 is built from 13 residues. The V gene's germline CDR1 is SGHDT and CDR2 YYEEEE. Trimming shortened V by 2 bases and J by 7 bases, and 10 bases separated the two germline ends. CDR3 nucleotide sequence: TGTGCCAGCAGCTTCACAGAGCGGAACATTCAGTACTTC. It specifies CASSFTERNIQYF.

This chain joins TRBV28 and TRBJ1-5, with D perhaps matching TRBD1 (6 bases). This CDR3 has 12 amino acids. V was cut by 7 bases and J by 10 bases, with 14 bases left in between. Germline V gene lookup returns CDR1 MDHEN and CDR2 SYDVKM. CDR3: CASMPGEDPQHF. CDR3 coding DNA: TGTGCCAGCATGCCAGGGGAAGATCCCCAGCATTTT.

The rearrangement uses TRBV7-2 and TRBJ2-1; 9 nucleotides line up with TRBD2. Looked up from germline, CDR1 is SGHTA and CDR2 is FQGNSA. V shed 5 bases, J shed 6 bases, and the junction held 11 bases outside the gene matches. This CDR3 is 16 amino acids long. The CDR3 bases are TGTGCCAGCAGCAAATCTAGCGGGATGGTGGGCAATGAGCAGTTCTTC. It translates to CASSKSSGMVGNEQFF.

V gene TRBV15 combines with J gene TRBJ1-2; D ambiguous. V was clipped by 1 base and J by 2 bases, with 11 bases between them. CDR1 LNHNV and CDR2 YYDKDF come from the germline V gene (reference sequence). The length of the CDR3 is 15 residues. CDR3 loop: CATSRGAGGNYGYTF. The CDR3 nucleotides are TGTGCCACCAGCAGAGGTGCCGGAGGGAACTATGGCTACACCTTC.

This sequence joins TRBV4-1 and TRBJ2-1; D unclear. V lost 6 bases and J lost 7, with 7 bases in between. This CDR3 has 11 residues. Per the germline V gene, CDR1 is MGHRA and CDR2 is YSYEKL. DNA for the CDR3: TGCGCCAGCAGTAAGGAGAATGAGCAGTTCTTC. It translates to CASSKENEQFF.

The V call is TRBV28, the J call TRBJ1-2, with TRBD1 as a possible D gene (6 bases). Trimming took 6 bases from V and 0 from J, leaving 17 bases between them. CDR1 is MDHEN, CDR2 SYDVKM, per germline. The CDR3 sequence is 16 residues long. Written as DNA, the CDR3 is TGTGCCAGCAGCTCACCTCGAAGGGGGACTAACTATGGCTACACCTTC. Protein: CASSSPRRGTNYGYTF.

V usage is TRBV4-3 and J usage is TRBJ1-1; TRBD1 is a possible D gene (5 bases). The CDR3 contains 15 residues. CDR1 and CDR2 (germline): LGHNA, YSLEER. Trimming removed 1 base at V and 4 bases at J, with 13 bases between. The CDR3 region is CASSQVPYGGTEAFF. DNA for the CDR3: TGCGCCAGCAGCCAAGTGCCCTACGGGGGCACTGAAGCTTTCTTT.

The chain couples TRBV18 to TRBJ2-6, with TRBD1 matching 7 bases. V shed 5 bases, J shed 2 bases, and the junction held 15 bases outside the gene matches. The CDR3 totals 19 residues. Germline V gives CDR1 KGHSH, CDR2 LQKENI. CDR3 in amino acids: CASSYSGTARMAGANVLTF. For the CDR3, the DNA is TGTGCCAGCTCATACTCCGGGACAGCTCGGATGGCTGGGGCCAACGTCCTGACTTTC.

This sequence joins TRBV5-5 and TRBJ2-3, with D unresolved. The length of the CDR3 is 13 residues. Between the trimmed V and J ends, which lost 3 bases and 0 bases, there was a span of 5 bases. Germline CDR1 is SGHKS and CDR2 is YYEKEE (reference sequence). As DNA, the CDR3 is TGTGCCAGCAGCTCAACTAGCACAGATACGCAGTATTTT. It codes for CASSSTSTDTQYF.

J is TRBJ2-7 and V is TRBV11-2, with 12 nucleotides matching TRBD2. Germline CDR1 and CDR2: SGHAT and FQNNGV. This CDR3 spans 15 amino acids. V was clipped by 1 base and J by 3 bases; unmatched bases: 1. The CDR3 nucleotides are TGTGCCAGCAGCTTAGGGACTAGCGGGATCTACGAGCAGTACTTC. This gives the protein CASSLGTSGIYEQYF.

This chain connects TRBV5-8 to TRBJ2-3, with D possibly TRBD2 on 6 matching bases. This CDR3 contains 19 residues. The germline CDR1 and CDR2 sequences are SGHTS and YDEGEE. Deletions cut 7 bases from V and 0 bases from J, with 27 bases between. DNA for the CDR3: TGTGCCAGCGGGAATCGGGGTAGCGGAACTGTGGGGAGCACAGATACGCAGTATTTT. Amino acids: CASGNRGSGTVGSTDTQYF. Full variable domain (rest looked up from reference TRBV5-8 and TRBJ2-3): EAGVTQSPTHLIKTRGQQATLRCSPISGHTSVYWYQQALGLGLQFLLWYDEGEERNRGNFPPRFSGRQFPNYSSELNVNALELEDSALYLCASGNRGSGTVGSTDTQYFGPGTRLTVL.

This chain joins TRBV30 and TRBJ2-2; D unclear. Germline lookup yields CDR1 GTSNPN and CDR2 SVGIG (reference sequence). The CDR3 is made up of 14 amino acids. Deletions cut 3 bases from V and 0 bases from J, with 8 bases between. CDR3 sequence (DNA): TGTGCCTGGAGAGAACTTGCGAACACCGGGGAGCTGTTTTTT. It is translated as CAWRELANTGELFF.

The chain couples TRBV6-5 to TRBJ1-2; TRBD1 aligns across 12 bases. Trimming at V came to 6 bases and at J to 7 bases, leaving 6 bases not matched to a gene. The CDR3 extends over 14 amino acids. CDR1 is MNHEY, CDR2 SVGAGI, per germline. Here the CDR3 reads CASSRDRGPGGYTF. DNA for the CDR3: TGTGCCAGCAGCCGGGACAGGGGGCCTGGTGGCTACACCTTC.

This clone was detected a few times. The chain carries TRBV6-5 and TRBJ2-2; D is unclear. Trimming stripped 5 bases from V and 2 bases from J, with 3 bases between. The germline V gene has CDR1 MNHEY and CDR2 SVGAGI. There are 12 residues in the CDR3. For the CDR3, the DNA is TGTGCCAGCAGTCTTAACACCGGGGAGCTGTTTTTT. It encodes CASSLNTGELFF.

This CDR3 reads CASSQDLQGTGGVFNYGYTF. CDR3 bases: TGCGCCAGCAGCCAAGATCTTCAAGGGACAGGGGGCGTCTTTAACTATGGCTACACCTTC. V and J are TRBV4-3 and TRBJ1-2; 12 bases align to TRBD1. Germline V gene sequence: CDR1 LGHNA, CDR2 YSLEER. The junction had 12 bases not matched to a gene; V was cut back by 0 bases and J by 1 base. The length of the CDR3 is 20 residues.